The clone carrying this TCR beta chain was seen a single time. Antigen unknown. The same CDR3 can be traced to other DNA sequences in this sample. The CDR3 loop spans 12 amino acids. Germline V CDR1 and CDR2: SGHRS, YFSETQ. After removal of 7 bases from V and 4 bases from J, the junction contained 2 bases not matched to a gene. This sample was taken from a study of cytomegalovirus exposure and HLA in healthy donors. Findings of the study overall: The authors later linked a missense DCLRE1C variant to TCR beta V- and J-gene trimming.

PCR was performed using 60 Vbeta and 13 Jbeta primers. Using immunoSEQ multiplex PCR, the repertoire was profiled, and TCRdb retains in-frame clones only, with some absent. Of under 200,000 clones in the sample, around 75% were seen once. Sequences were obtained from PBMCs. V gene TRBV5-1 combines with J gene TRBJ1-2; 9 positions match TRBD1. This TCR came from a male donor in good health and CMV-seronegative. CDR3 coding DNA: TGCGCCAGCGGACAGGGGCTCTATGGCTACACCTTC. Encoded protein: CASGQGLYGYTF.